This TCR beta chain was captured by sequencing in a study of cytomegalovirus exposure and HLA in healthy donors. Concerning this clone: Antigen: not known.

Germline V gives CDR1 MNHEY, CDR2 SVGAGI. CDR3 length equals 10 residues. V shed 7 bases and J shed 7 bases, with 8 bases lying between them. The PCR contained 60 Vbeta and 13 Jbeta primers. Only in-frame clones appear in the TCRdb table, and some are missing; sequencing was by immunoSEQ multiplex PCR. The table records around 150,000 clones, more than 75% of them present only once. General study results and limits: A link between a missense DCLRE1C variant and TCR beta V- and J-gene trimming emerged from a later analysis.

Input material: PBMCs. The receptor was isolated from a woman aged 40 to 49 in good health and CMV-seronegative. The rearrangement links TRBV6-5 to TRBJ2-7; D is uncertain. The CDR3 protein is CASIEVEQYF. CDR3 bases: TGTGCCAGCATAGAGGTAGAGCAGTACTTC.